The 17 T cell receptor beta chains presented below share a single source sample, sequenced in a study of T cell responses to AZD1222 COVID-19 vaccine. Clones were read by immunoSEQ multiplex PCR, and TCRdb kept only the in-frame ones, dropping some. The table lists 150,000 to 200,000 clones, 90% to 95% of them singletons. The sequencing used peripheral blood, collected on day 0 of AZD1222 vaccination. These receptors came from an adult in good health.

This rearrangement joins TRBV29-1 to TRBJ1-1, with D tentatively TRBD1 (5 bases). Germline lookup yields CDR1 SQVTM and CDR2 ANQGSEA. Trimming left V 8 bases short and J 8 bases short, with 15 bases between. The CDR3 covers 11 residues. CDR3 amino acids: CSSVGGGEAFF. The CDR3, as DNA: TGCAGCTCTGTCGGGGGTGGGGAAGCTTTCTTT.

The V and J genes are TRBV28 and TRBJ1-5; D possibly corresponds to TRBD1 (6 bases). Trimming pared 5 bases from V and 6 bases from J, leaving 14 bases between. CDR1 is MDHEN and CDR2 is SYDVKM in the germline V gene. CDR3 length: 14 amino acids. CDR3 DNA sequence: TGTGCCAGCAGTCTGTTAGGGGGAGCTCAGCCCCAGCATTTT. Translated, it gives CASSLLGGAQPQHF.

This clone was picked up one time. The V call is TRBV28, the J call TRBJ1-2; D uncertain. The length of the CDR3 is 12 residues. The V gene lost 2 bases and the J gene lost 8 bases, with 9 bases spanning the gap. CDR1 is MDHEN, CDR2 SYDVKM, per germline. The CDR3 here is CASSLISGGYTF. CDR3 nucleotide sequence: TGTGCCAGCAGTTTAATTTCGGGGGGCTACACCTTC.

DNA of the CDR3: TGTGCCAGCAGCTTAGCGGGGGGGCGGGCGGATCAGCCCCAGCATTTT. This codes for CASSLAGGRADQPQHF. The chain recombines TRBV7-8 with TRBJ1-5, with D maybe TRBD1 (6 bases). With 0 bases removed from V and 5 bases from J, the gap between germline ends came to 14 bases. Germline-derived CDR1 and CDR2 are SGHVS and FQNEAQ. The CDR3 has 16 residues.

The gene calls are TRBV2 and TRBJ1-1, with D tentatively TRBD1 (5 bases). The germline gives CDR1 SNHLY, CDR2 FYNNEI. V was cut by 6 bases and J by 5 bases, with 10 bases left in between. The CDR3 spans 12 residues. The CDR3 DNA reads as TGTGCCAGCAGCAGGGTCGGGACTGAAGCTTTCTTT. Translation: CASSRVGTEAFF.

The genes are TRBV6-6 and TRBJ2-3, with D possibly TRBD1 on 6 matching bases. V was shortened by 4 bases and J by 7 bases, with 9 bases between the two germline ends. CDR1 MNHNY and CDR2 SVGAGI come from the germline V gene (reference sequence). CDR3 length: 12 amino acids. The CDR3 coding sequence is TGTGCCAGCAGTTTGGGACACCATACGCAGTATTTT. Its translation: CASSLGHHTQYF.

The chain employs TRBV7-9 and TRBJ2-1, with 10 positions matching TRBD2. V shed 1 base, J shed 10 bases, and the junction held 7 bases outside the gene matches. CDR3 length: 15 amino acids. The germline gives CDR1 SEHNR, CDR2 FQNEAQ (reference sequence). CDR3 nucleotide sequence: TGTGCCAGCAGCTTAGGGACTGGACTAGCGGAGGAGCAGTTCTTC. Encoded protein: CASSLGTGLAEEQFF.

This clone is a singleton in its sample. CDR3 in DNA: TGTGCCAGCAGTTACACCCCGAGCGGACCGGCCTACGAGCAGTACTTC. This codes for CASSYTPSGPAYEQYF. This chain uses TRBV6-5 with TRBJ2-7; D possibly corresponds to TRBD2 (5 bases). Trimming left V 2 bases short and J 2 bases short, with 16 bases between. The CDR3 runs to 16 residues. The germline gives CDR1 MNHEY, CDR2 SVGAGI.

The chain carries TRBV28 and TRBJ2-2, with TRBD2 matching over 15 bases. Germline V gene sequence: CDR1 MDHEN, CDR2 SYDVKM. The CDR3 totals 18 residues. V lost 5 bases, J lost 7 bases, and 11 bases stayed unmatched. The CDR3 spells CASSPPGLAGGRGGELFF. The DNA of the CDR3 is TGTGCCAGCAGTCCTCCGGGACTAGCGGGAGGAAGGGGCGGGGAGCTGTTTTTT.

This chain joins TRBV24-1 and TRBJ2-1; D unresolved. The CDR3 consists of 12 residues. With 0 bases removed from V and 10 bases from J, the gap between germline ends came to 6 bases. Per the germline V gene, CDR1 is KGHDR and CDR2 is SFDVKD. This chain's CDR3 is CATSDLRAEQFF. In DNA, the CDR3 is TGTGCCACCAGTGATTTGCGGGCAGAGCAGTTCTTC.

V and J are TRBV14 and TRBJ2-7, with D tentatively TRBD1 or TRBD2 (5 bases each). The V end was cut by 4 bases, the J end by 9 bases, with 22 bases between. Germline-derived CDR1 and CDR2 are SGHDN and FVKESK. This CDR3 has 15 residues. The CDR3 region is CASSPLGDEPPRQYF. DNA of the CDR3: TGTGCCAGCAGCCCCTTGGGGGACGAGCCTCCGAGGCAGTACTTC.

This rearrangement joins TRBV6-2 or TRBV6-3 to TRBJ1-1; D remains unclear. Trimming removed 3 bases at V and 5 bases at J, with 16 bases between. The germline gives CDR1 MNHEY, CDR2 SVGEGT. The CDR3 has 15 residues. Written as DNA, the CDR3 is TGTGCCAGCAGTTATGATCCCCGGCAATGGACTGAAGCTTTCTTT. Translated, it gives CASSYDPRQWTEAFF.

This clone appeared a single time. The chain combines TRBV29-1 with TRBJ2-7; TRBD1 aligns across 7 bases. CDR1 and CDR2 (germline): SQVTM, ANQGSEA. There are 12 residues in the CDR3. Trimming cost V 7 bases and J 3 bases; bases outside gene matches: 6. CDR3 protein: CSGRDRNYEQYF. The CDR3 nucleotides read TGCAGCGGACGGGACAGAAACTACGAGCAGTACTTC.

This clone has a single count. The V gene is TRBV6-1, the J gene TRBJ2-2; TRBD1 matches at 7 bases. Unmatched junction bases numbered 2, after V lost 3 bases and J lost 1 base. The germline CDR1 and CDR2 sequences are MNHNS and SASEGT. The CDR3 runs to 15 residues. The CDR3 region is CASSDQGENTGELFF. DNA of the CDR3: TGTGCCAGCAGTGACCAGGGGGAGAACACCGGGGAGCTGTTTTTT.

The chain has TRBV11-2 and TRBJ2-1; tentatively, D is TRBD2 (6 bases). The CDR3 runs to 16 residues. Trimming took off 5 bases at V and 5 bases at J, with 19 bases between the two ends. From germline, CDR1 is SGHAT and CDR2 FQNNGV. The CDR3 region is CASSARMTSRHNEQFF. CDR3 DNA sequence: TGTGCCAGCAGCGCTAGGATGACTAGTCGGCACAATGAGCAGTTCTTC.

The chain has TRBV18 and TRBJ2-3; 8 nucleotides line up with TRBD1. Germline assignment: CDR1 KGHSH and CDR2 LQKENI. The V and J ends lost 6 bases and 2 bases, in that order; junction bases with no gene match: 7. This CDR3 has 15 residues. In nucleotides, the CDR3 is TGTGCCAGCTCCCGACAGGGGAGCACCACAGATACGCAGTATTTT. It encodes CASSRQGSTTDTQYF.

This clone showed up just a few times. The chain couples TRBV30 to TRBJ1-5, with D maybe TRBD1 (5 bases). The CDR3 is made up of 13 amino acids. The germline gives CDR1 GTSNPN, CDR2 SVGIG (reference sequence). V was trimmed by 3 bases and J by 5 bases, leaving 11 bases between them. CDR3 sequence: CAWSRDGDQPQHF. Written as DNA, the CDR3 is TGTGCCTGGAGCCGGGACGGGGATCAGCCCCAGCATTTT.